This is a list of T cell receptor beta chains from one sample in a study of T-cell memory formation after mild COVID-19. TCRdb fed the 5' RACE reads into MiXCR, producing one record per CDR3 protein. There are about 360,000 distinct CDR3 sequences in the sample; approximately 15% occur only once, and about 20% lies in the top ten. The material sequenced was PBMCs or a T cell subset sorted from them (not recorded which). Source of these receptors: a man younger than 35 who had mild COVID-19 (a few samples of this study predate the infection). Cell type and time point are not known. CDR3s include the opening cysteine and the closing phenylalanine or tryptophan. Fields, in order: D gene, J gene, clone size, V gene, CDR3 protein, CDR3 DNA. D genes are given only for firm matches. Clone size, where shown, is once, few, many, or a class for clones that have expanded.

d_call: NA
j_call: TRBJ2-1
clone_size: few
v_call: TRBV28
cdr3_aa: CARINEQFF
cdr3_nt: TGTGCCAGGATCAATGAGCAGTTCTTC

d_call: TRBD1
j_call: TRBJ1-3
clone_size: few
v_call: TRBV6-5
cdr3_aa: CASSSLPGTAQPSGNTIYF
cdr3_nt: TGTGCCAGCAGTTCCCTCCCGGGGACAGCCCAACCCTCTGGAAACACCATATATTTT

d_call: NA
j_call: TRBJ2-3
clone_size: few
v_call: TRBV11-2
cdr3_aa: CASSPILPTDTQYF
cdr3_nt: TGTGCCAGCAGCCCAATACTGCCCACAGATACGCAGTATTTT

d_call: TRBD2
j_call: TRBJ2-1
clone_size: few
v_call: TRBV7-2
cdr3_aa: CASSFVRLAGRADYNEQFF
cdr3_nt: TGTGCCAGCAGCTTTGTTCGACTAGCGGGTCGGGCCGACTACAATGAGCAGTTCTTC

d_call: NA
j_call: TRBJ1-6
clone_size: once
v_call: TRBV21-1
cdr3_aa: CASSKGAGLSYNSPLHF
cdr3_nt: TGTGCCAGCAGCAAAGGGGCGGGTCTCTCCTATAATTCACCCCTCCACTTT

d_call: TRBD1
j_call: TRBJ2-1
clone_size: NA
v_call: TRBV7-2
cdr3_aa: CASSGDRGREQFF
cdr3_nt: TGTGCCAGCAGCGGGGACAGGGGGCGAGAGCAGTTCTTC

d_call: NA
j_call: TRBJ1-2
clone_size: many
v_call: TRBV15
cdr3_aa: CATSRESEVYGYTF
cdr3_nt: TGTGCCACCAGCAGAGAGTCGGAGGTCTATGGCTACACCTTC

d_call: NA
j_call: TRBJ2-5
clone_size: NA
v_call: TRBV2
cdr3_aa: CASSDGVSETQYF
cdr3_nt: TGTGCCAGCAGTGATGGTGTTTCCGAGACCCAGTACTTC

d_call: TRBD1
j_call: TRBJ2-7
clone_size: NA
v_call: TRBV20-1
cdr3_aa: CSARNPTGGNYEQYF
cdr3_nt: TGCAGTGCTAGAAATCCGACAGGGGGAAACTACGAGCAGTACTTC

d_call: TRBD1
j_call: TRBJ1-1
clone_size: NA
v_call: TRBV20-1
cdr3_aa: CSAFSSTGLNTEAFF
cdr3_nt: TGCAGTGCTTTTAGTTCGACAGGGCTGAACACTGAAGCTTTCTTT

d_call: NA
j_call: TRBJ1-1
clone_size: NA
v_call: TRBV28
cdr3_aa: CASSLTRLNTEAFF
cdr3_nt: TGTGCCAGCAGTTTGACACGTCTGAACACTGAAGCTTTCTTT

d_call: NA
j_call: TRBJ2-3
clone_size: NA
v_call: TRBV18
cdr3_aa: CASSPRGGAQDTQYF
cdr3_nt: TGTGCCAGCTCACCGAGGGGGGGCGCCCAAGATACGCAGTATTTT

d_call: NA
j_call: TRBJ2-3
clone_size: NA
v_call: TRBV5-6
cdr3_aa: CASTNKAVSTDTQYF
cdr3_nt: TGTGCCAGCACCAACAAGGCAGTTAGCACAGATACGCAGTATTTT

d_call: NA
j_call: TRBJ1-3
clone_size: few
v_call: TRBV7-2
cdr3_aa: CASSLQSGNTIYF
cdr3_nt: TGTGCCAGCAGCTTACAGTCTGGAAACACCATATATTTT

d_call: NA
j_call: TRBJ2-3
clone_size: NA
v_call: TRBV7-9
cdr3_aa: CASSLLRFTDTQYF
cdr3_nt: TGTGCCAGCAGCTTATTGAGGTTCACAGATACGCAGTATTTT

d_call: NA
j_call: TRBJ1-3
clone_size: NA
v_call: TRBV5-1
cdr3_aa: CASSLTWSSGNTIYF
cdr3_nt: TGCGCCAGCAGCTTGACGTGGAGCTCTGGAAACACCATATATTTT

d_call: NA
j_call: TRBJ2-1
clone_size: NA
v_call: TRBV6-2/TRBV6-3
cdr3_aa: CASSPVGYEQFF
cdr3_nt: TGTGCCAGCAGTCCCGTGGGGTATGAGCAGTTCTTC

d_call: NA
j_call: TRBJ2-2
clone_size: NA
v_call: TRBV4-2
cdr3_aa: CASSQDELRGFAGELFF
cdr3_nt: TGTGCCAGCAGCCAAGACGAGCTAAGAGGGTTCGCCGGGGAGCTGTTTTTT

d_call: TRBD1
j_call: TRBJ1-2
clone_size: few
v_call: TRBV20-1
cdr3_aa: CSARDSFINGYTF
cdr3_nt: TGCAGTGCTCGGGACAGCTTTATCAATGGCTACACCTTC

d_call: NA
j_call: TRBJ1-6
clone_size: NA
v_call: TRBV5-6
cdr3_aa: CASSANRDGSYNPSPLHF
cdr3_nt: TGTGCCAGCAGCGCCAACCGGGACGGGTCCTATAACCCCTCACCCCTCCACTTT

d_call: TRBD2
j_call: TRBJ2-7
clone_size: few
v_call: TRBV20-1
cdr3_aa: CSASSNWGGYEQYF
cdr3_nt: TGCAGTGCTAGTTCGAATTGGGGGGGCTACGAGCAGTACTTC

d_call: NA
j_call: TRBJ2-4
clone_size: few
v_call: TRBV2
cdr3_aa: CASSAPGKTIQYF
cdr3_nt: TGTGCCAGCAGTGCCCCGGGAAAAACGATTCAGTACTTC

d_call: TRBD1
j_call: TRBJ1-1
clone_size: NA
v_call: TRBV5-1
cdr3_aa: CASSLMTGTTEAFF
cdr3_nt: TGCGCCAGCAGCCTGATGACAGGGACCACTGAAGCTTTCTTT

d_call: NA
j_call: TRBJ1-5
clone_size: few
v_call: TRBV20-1
cdr3_aa: CSARDQGPGGPVNQPQHF
cdr3_nt: TGCAGTGCTAGAGACCAGGGACCCGGAGGTCCGGTGAATCAGCCCCAGCATTTT

d_call: NA
j_call: TRBJ2-5
clone_size: many
v_call: TRBV5-5
cdr3_aa: CASSFNSQETQYF
cdr3_nt: TGTGCCAGCAGCTTCAACAGCCAAGAGACCCAGTACTTC

d_call: TRBD2
j_call: TRBJ2-3
clone_size: once
v_call: TRBV4-1
cdr3_aa: CASSLRGGSTDTQYF
cdr3_nt: TGCGCCAGCAGCTTACGGGGGGGAAGCACAGATACGCAGTATTTT

d_call: TRBD2
j_call: TRBJ2-7
clone_size: few
v_call: TRBV6-1
cdr3_aa: CASSVRGGYEQYF
cdr3_nt: TGTGCCAGCAGTGTCCGGGGGGGCTACGAGCAGTACTTC

d_call: NA
j_call: TRBJ1-5
clone_size: NA
v_call: TRBV12-3/TRBV12-4
cdr3_aa: CASSWGGRQPQHF
cdr3_nt: TGTGCCAGCAGTTGGGGGGGGAGGCAGCCCCAGCATTTT

d_call: TRBD1
j_call: TRBJ2-5
clone_size: few
v_call: TRBV6-2/TRBV6-3
cdr3_aa: CASSYSKADRGLLYQETQYF
cdr3_nt: TGTGCCAGCAGTTACTCGAAGGCCGACAGGGGGCTGCTGTACCAAGAGACCCAGTACTTC

d_call: NA
j_call: TRBJ2-7
clone_size: few
v_call: TRBV20-1
cdr3_aa: CSASRATYEQYF
cdr3_nt: TGCAGTGCTAGCAGGGCAACTTACGAGCAGTACTTC

d_call: NA
j_call: TRBJ1-4
clone_size: NA
v_call: TRBV9
cdr3_aa: CASSTGGMEKLFF
cdr3_nt: TGTGCCAGCAGTACAGGTGGAATGGAAAAACTGTTTTTT

d_call: NA
j_call: TRBJ1-1
clone_size: NA
v_call: TRBV4-1
cdr3_aa: CASSQDPQGYTEAFF
cdr3_nt: TGCGCCAGCAGCCAAGATCCCCAGGGGTACACTGAAGCTTTCTTT

d_call: TRBD2
j_call: TRBJ2-5
clone_size: NA
v_call: TRBV5-1
cdr3_aa: CASSYGLAGKRYQETQYF
cdr3_nt: TGCGCCAGCAGTTACGGACTAGCGGGGAAGAGGTACCAAGAGACCCAGTACTTC

d_call: NA
j_call: TRBJ2-4
clone_size: NA
v_call: TRBV12-3/TRBV12-4
cdr3_aa: CASTPGTRKNIQYF
cdr3_nt: TGTGCCAGCACTCCCGGGACACGAAAAAACATTCAGTACTTC

d_call: NA
j_call: TRBJ2-6
clone_size: NA
v_call: TRBV20-1
cdr3_aa: CSARYRTSLPSGANVLTF
cdr3_nt: TGCAGTGCTAGGTATCGGACCTCGCTCCCCTCTGGGGCCAACGTCCTGACTTTC

d_call: NA
j_call: TRBJ2-5
clone_size: NA
v_call: TRBV11-2
cdr3_aa: CASSFLWGGEGETQYF
cdr3_nt: TGTGCCAGCAGCTTCCTCTGGGGTGGGGAAGGAGAGACCCAGTACTTC

d_call: NA
j_call: TRBJ2-5
clone_size: NA
v_call: TRBV9
cdr3_aa: CASSVGVGEQETQYF
cdr3_nt: TGTGCCAGCAGCGTAGGGGTCGGGGAACAAGAGACCCAGTACTTC

d_call: NA
j_call: TRBJ1-2
clone_size: NA
v_call: TRBV4-1
cdr3_aa: CASSQVADIYGYTF
cdr3_nt: TGCGCCAGCAGCCAAGTAGCAGACATCTATGGCTACACCTTC

d_call: NA
j_call: TRBJ2-1
clone_size: NA
v_call: TRBV20-1
cdr3_aa: CSEARNGANEQFF
cdr3_nt: TGCAGTGAGGCCCGAAACGGGGCCAATGAGCAGTTCTTC

d_call: NA
j_call: TRBJ2-2
clone_size: NA
v_call: TRBV24-1
cdr3_aa: CATSDPSTGGGELFF
cdr3_nt: TGTGCCACCAGTGATCCCTCGACAGGCGGCGGGGAGCTGTTTTTT

d_call: TRBD1
j_call: TRBJ1-3
clone_size: once
v_call: TRBV11-2
cdr3_aa: CASSFPGTASGNTIYF
cdr3_nt: TGTGCCAGCAGCTTCCCCGGGACAGCCTCTGGAAACACCATATATTTT

d_call: NA
j_call: TRBJ2-4
clone_size: NA
v_call: TRBV4-1
cdr3_aa: CASSQGGVAKNIQYF
cdr3_nt: TGCGCCAGCAGCCAGGGTGGGGTGGCCAAAAACATTCAGTACTTC

d_call: TRBD1
j_call: TRBJ2-5
clone_size: NA
v_call: TRBV2
cdr3_aa: CAKTGGGEETQYF
cdr3_nt: TGTGCCAAGACAGGGGGCGGCGAAGAGACCCAGTACTTC

d_call: NA
j_call: TRBJ2-7
clone_size: NA
v_call: TRBV4-1
cdr3_aa: CASSQVSPAGSRYEQYF
cdr3_nt: TGCGCCAGCAGCCAAGTCAGTCCGGCGGGTTCTCGATACGAGCAGTACTTC

d_call: NA
j_call: TRBJ1-1
clone_size: few
v_call: TRBV24-1
cdr3_aa: CATSQGNTEAFF
cdr3_nt: TGTGCCACCAGTCAGGGAAACACTGAAGCTTTCTTT

d_call: NA
j_call: TRBJ2-5
clone_size: NA
v_call: TRBV10-2
cdr3_aa: CATSRGHRETQYF
cdr3_nt: TGCGCCACCTCGAGAGGCCACCGGGAGACCCAGTACTTC